The clone carrying this T cell receptor beta chain was counted once. The target antigen is unknown. The data originate from a study of cytomegalovirus exposure and HLA in healthy donors. The overall study: Among the approximately 380 donors who were genotyped, about 79% fell in the genetic ancestry cluster that is associated with self-reported Caucasian donors. General study findings and limits: Sequencing likely produced, as an artifact, a cluster of highly shared sequence variants. Associated with HLA alleles at 0.05 false discovery rate in a later analysis were 16,951 TCR beta sequences.

It was with 60 Vbeta and 13 Jbeta primers that the PCR ran. Libraries were prepared by immunoSEQ multiplex PCR; TCRdb keeps only in-frame clonotypes and omits some of them. The profile shows approximately 140,000 clones, 75% to 85% of them singletons. Germline V gives CDR1 MNHEY, CDR2 SVGAGI. V was shortened by 5 bases and J by 8 bases, with 12 bases between the two germline ends. The CDR3 has 13 residues. The TCR was taken from a female donor in good health and CMV-seronegative. Sequencing input: PBMCs. The chain recombines TRBV6-5 with TRBJ2-2, with a tentative D call TRBD2 (6 bases). The CDR3 region is CASSLGGRGELFF. Written as DNA, the CDR3 is TGTGCCAGCAGTCTTGGAGGGAGGGGGGAGCTGTTTTTT.